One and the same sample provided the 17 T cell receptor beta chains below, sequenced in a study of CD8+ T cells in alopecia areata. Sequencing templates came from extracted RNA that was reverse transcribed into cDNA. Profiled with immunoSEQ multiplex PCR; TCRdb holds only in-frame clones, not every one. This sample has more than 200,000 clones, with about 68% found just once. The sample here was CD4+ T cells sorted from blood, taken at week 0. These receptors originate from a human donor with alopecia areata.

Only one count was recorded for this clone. This CDR3 is CASTGRDEQYF. CDR3 nucleotide sequence: TGTGCCAGTACGGGGCGGGACGAGCAGTACTTC. The V and J genes are TRBV19 and TRBJ2-7; D is tentatively TRBD1 or TRBD2 (5 bases each). This CDR3 contains 11 residues. V lost 7 bases and J 5 bases, leaving 9 bases between the germline ends. Germline V gene lookup returns CDR1 LNHDA and CDR2 SQIVND (reference sequence).

The CDR3 region is CSVVVSNQPQHF. DNA for the CDR3: TGCAGCGTTGTCGTTAGCAATCAGCCCCAGCATTTT. This chain links TRBV29-1 with TRBJ1-5; D call uncertain. CDR3 size: 12 residues. Trimming cost V 4 bases and J 0 bases, with 4 bases left between them. The germline V gene has CDR1 SQVTM and CDR2 ANQGSEA.

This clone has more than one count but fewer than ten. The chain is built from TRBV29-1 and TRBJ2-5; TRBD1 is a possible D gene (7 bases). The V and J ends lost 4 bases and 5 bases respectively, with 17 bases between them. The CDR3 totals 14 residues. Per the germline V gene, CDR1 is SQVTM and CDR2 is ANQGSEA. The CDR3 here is CSVVQGGQLETQYF. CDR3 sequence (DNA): TGCAGCGTTGTCCAGGGGGGCCAACTGGAGACCCAGTACTTC.

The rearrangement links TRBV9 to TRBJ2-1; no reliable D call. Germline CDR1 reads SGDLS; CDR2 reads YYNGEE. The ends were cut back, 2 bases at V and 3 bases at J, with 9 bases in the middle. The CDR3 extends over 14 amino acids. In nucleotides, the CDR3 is TGTGCCAGCAGCGTGACCGGCCTCTACAATGAGCAGTTCTTC. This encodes CASSVTGLYNEQFF.

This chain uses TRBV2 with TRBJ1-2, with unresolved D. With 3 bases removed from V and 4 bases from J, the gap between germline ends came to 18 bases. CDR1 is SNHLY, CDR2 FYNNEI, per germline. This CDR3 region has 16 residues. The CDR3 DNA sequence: TGTGCCAGCAGTGAGGTGTTACAGTTCAGCGTCTATGGCTACACCTTC. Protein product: CASSEVLQFSVYGYTF.

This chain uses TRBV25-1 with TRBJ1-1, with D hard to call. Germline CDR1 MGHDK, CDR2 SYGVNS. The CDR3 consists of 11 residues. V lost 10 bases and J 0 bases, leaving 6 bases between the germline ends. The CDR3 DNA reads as TGTGCCACCACTATGAACACTGAAGCTTTCTTT. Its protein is CATTMNTEAFF. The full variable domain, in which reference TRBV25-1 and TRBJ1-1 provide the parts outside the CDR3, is EADIYQTPRYLVIGTGKKITLECSQTMGHDKMYWYQQDPGMELHLIHYSYGVNSTEKGDLSSESTVSRIRTEHFPLTLESARPSHTSQYLCATTMNTEAFFGQGTRLTVV.

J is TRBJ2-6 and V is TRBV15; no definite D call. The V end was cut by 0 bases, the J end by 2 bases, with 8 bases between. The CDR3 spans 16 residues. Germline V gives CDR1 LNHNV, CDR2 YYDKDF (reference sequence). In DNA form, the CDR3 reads TGTGCCACCAGCAGAGATCATCTCCCTGGGGCCAACGTCCTGACTTTC. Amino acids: CATSRDHLPGANVLTF.

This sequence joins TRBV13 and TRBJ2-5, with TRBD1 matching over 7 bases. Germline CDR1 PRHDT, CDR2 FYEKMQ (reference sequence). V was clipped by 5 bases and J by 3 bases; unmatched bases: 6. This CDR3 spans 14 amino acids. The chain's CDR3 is CASSMTGREETQYF. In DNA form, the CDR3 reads TGTGCCAGCAGCATGACAGGGCGAGAAGAGACCCAGTACTTC. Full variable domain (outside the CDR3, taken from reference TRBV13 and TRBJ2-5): AAGVIQSPRHLIKEKRETATLKCYPIPRHDTVYWYQQGPGQDPQFLISFYEKMQSDKGSIPDRFSAQQFSDYHSELNMSSLELGDSALYFCASSMTGREETQYFGPGTRLLVL.

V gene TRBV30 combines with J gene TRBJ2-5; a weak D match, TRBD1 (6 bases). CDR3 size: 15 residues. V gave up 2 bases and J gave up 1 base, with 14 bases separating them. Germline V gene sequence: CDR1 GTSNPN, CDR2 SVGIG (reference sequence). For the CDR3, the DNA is TGTGCCTGGAGTTTATTCGGACAGATCCAAGAGACCCAGTACTTC. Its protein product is CAWSLFGQIQETQYF.

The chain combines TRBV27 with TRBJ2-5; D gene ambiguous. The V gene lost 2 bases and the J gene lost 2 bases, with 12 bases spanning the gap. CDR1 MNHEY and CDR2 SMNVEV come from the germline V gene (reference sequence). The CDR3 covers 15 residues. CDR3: CASSLRFWGQETQYF. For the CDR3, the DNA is TGTGCCAGCAGTTTAAGGTTTTGGGGACAAGAGACCCAGTACTTC.

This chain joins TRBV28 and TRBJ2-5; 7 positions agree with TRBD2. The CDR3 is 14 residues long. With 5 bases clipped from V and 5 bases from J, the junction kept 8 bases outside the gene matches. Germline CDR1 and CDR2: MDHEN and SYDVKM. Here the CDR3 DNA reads TGTGCCAGCAGTGTTAGCGGGTCCAGGGAGACCCAGTACTTC. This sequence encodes CASSVSGSRETQYF.

The CDR3 region has the DNA TGCGCCAGCAGCCCGACCCAAACCGGGGAGCTGTTTTTT. Translated: CASSPTQTGELFF. The chain has TRBV5-1 and TRBJ2-2; no clear D. V was trimmed by 4 bases and J by 5 bases, leaving 9 bases between them. Germline CDR1 SGHRS, CDR2 YFSETQ. The CDR3 runs to 13 residues.

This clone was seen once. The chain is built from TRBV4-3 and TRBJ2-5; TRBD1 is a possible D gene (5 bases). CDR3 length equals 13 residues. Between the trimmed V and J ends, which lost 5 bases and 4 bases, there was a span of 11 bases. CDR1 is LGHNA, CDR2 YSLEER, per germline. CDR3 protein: CASSSRRGETQYF. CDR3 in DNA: TGCGCCAGCAGCTCAAGAAGGGGAGAGACCCAGTACTTC.

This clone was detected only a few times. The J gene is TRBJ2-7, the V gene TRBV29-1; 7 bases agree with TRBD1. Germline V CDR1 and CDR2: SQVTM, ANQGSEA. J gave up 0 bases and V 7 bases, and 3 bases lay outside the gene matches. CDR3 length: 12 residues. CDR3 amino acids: CSATGSSYEQYF. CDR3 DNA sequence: TGCAGCGCGACAGGGTCCTCCTACGAGCAGTACTTC.

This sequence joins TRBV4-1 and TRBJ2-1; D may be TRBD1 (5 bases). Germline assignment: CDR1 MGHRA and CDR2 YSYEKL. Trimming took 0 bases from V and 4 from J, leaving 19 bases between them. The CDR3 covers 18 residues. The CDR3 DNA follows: TGCGCCAGCAGCCAAGAAAGCCGTAGCATAAAGGGGTACAATGAGCAGTTCTTC. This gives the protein CASSQESRSIKGYNEQFF.

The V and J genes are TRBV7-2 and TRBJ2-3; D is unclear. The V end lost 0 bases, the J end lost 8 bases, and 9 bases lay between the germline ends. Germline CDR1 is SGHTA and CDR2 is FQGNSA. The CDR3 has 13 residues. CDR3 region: CASSLAGRSTQYF. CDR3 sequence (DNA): TGTGCCAGCAGCTTAGCTGGCAGGAGTACGCAGTATTTT.

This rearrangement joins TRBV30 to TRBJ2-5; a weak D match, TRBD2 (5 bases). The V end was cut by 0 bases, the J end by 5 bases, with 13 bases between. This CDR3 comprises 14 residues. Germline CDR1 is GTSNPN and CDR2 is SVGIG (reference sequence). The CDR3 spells CAWSVPGIGETQYF. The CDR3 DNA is TGTGCCTGGAGTGTACCGGGGATAGGGGAGACCCAGTACTTC.